The 9 T cell receptor beta chains listed next were all sequenced from one sample in a study of T cells in Graves' hyperthyroidism and ophthalmopathy. Using RNA transcripts as the source, TCR beta CDR3 regions were amplified. RT-PCR in the first round (using the HTBI primer set) targeted the TCR CDR3. TCRdb re-called the multiplex PCR reads with MiXCR, one entry per CDR3 protein. This sample has over 700,000 distinct CDR3 sequences, with over 35% found just once. Sequencing was performed on blood. These receptors all stem from a woman aged 35 to 49 with Graves' hyperthyroidism.

The chain employs TRBV19 and TRBJ2-6; D is possibly TRBD1 (5 bases). V lost 11 bases to trimming and J lost 4 bases, with 12 bases between them. The CDR3 length is 13 residues. In germline, CDR1 is LNHDA, CDR2 SQIVND (reference sequence). CDR3 coding DNA: TGTGCCGGATCCAGGACAGGGGCCAACGTCCTGACTTTC. Its protein is CAGSRTGANVLTF.

This clonotype was seen at least ten times. The V and J genes are TRBV7-3 and TRBJ1-5; D not resolved. This CDR3 contains 13 residues. Germline lookup yields CDR1 SGHTA and CDR2 FQGTGA. The V end lost 4 bases, the J end lost 5 bases, and 9 bases lay between the germline ends. CDR3 nucleotide sequence: TGTGCCAGCAGCTCCACTGGGGATCAGCCCCAGCATTTT. Its translation: CASSSTGDQPQHF.

The chain recombines TRBV6-6 with TRBJ2-7; D is undetermined. The CDR3 runs 16 residues. Trimming removed 5 bases at V and 3 bases at J, with 20 bases between. Germline V lookup: CDR1 MNHNY, CDR2 SVGAGI (reference sequence). This CDR3 reads CASSNLRMKTDYEQYF. CDR3 nucleotide sequence: TGTGCCAGCAGTAATTTAAGGATGAAAACCGACTACGAGCAGTACTTC.

This clonotype was detected ten times or more. V gene TRBV7-9 combines with J gene TRBJ1-1; D gene uncertain. This CDR3 is 15 amino acids long. Germline loops: CDR1 SEHNR, CDR2 FQNEAQ (reference sequence). The V gene lost 2 bases and the J gene lost 6 bases, with 16 bases spanning the gap. CDR3 sequence: CASSLTGPPFAEAFF. CDR3 DNA sequence: TGTGCCAGCAGCTTAACCGGCCCCCCTTTCGCTGAAGCTTTCTTT.

As to this clonotype: A much larger clone is a single base away; this may be a read error. The V gene is TRBV7-2, the J gene TRBJ2-7; 8 bases match TRBD2. The better agreement between TRBJ2-1 and the DNA end casts doubt on the J call. The CDR3 is 14 residues long. The germline gives CDR1 SGHTA, CDR2 FQGNSA. The CDR3 loop is CASSFIAGTYEQFF. CDR3 DNA sequence: TGTGCCAGCAGCTTCATAGCGGGAACCTACGAGCAGTTCTTC.

This clonotype was seen a single time. A junction boundary mismatches the germline segment, possibly from a read error. In nucleotides, the CDR3 is TGTGCCAGCAGCCCCCGACTGAGCGCGTCTGGAAGCACCATATATTTT. Translation: CASSPRLSASGSTIYF. This rearrangement joins TRBV7-6 to TRBJ1-3; the D is unclear. CDR3 length: 16 amino acids. Per germline, CDR1 SGHVS and CDR2 FNYEAQ.

With regard to this clonotype: Since a much larger clone is just one base distant, this may be a read error. This chain connects TRBV7-9 to TRBJ2-7; 13 bases are shared with TRBD2. The CDR3 is 15 residues long. CDR1 and CDR2 (germline): SEHNR, FQNEAQ (reference sequence). The V and J ends lost 1 base and 6 bases, in that order; junction bases with no gene match: 3. CDR3 sequence reads: CASSLGGLAGREQYF. The CDR3 region has the DNA TGTGCCAGCAGCTTAGGGGGACTAGCGGGACGCGAGCAGTACTTC.

The sample holds a few counts of this clonotype. The chain recombines TRBV20-1 with TRBJ2-2, with D unresolved. The CDR3 runs to 11 residues. Germline V lookup: CDR1 DFQATT, CDR2 SNEGSKA (reference sequence). V was shortened by 7 bases and J by 4 bases, with 7 bases between the two germline ends. CDR3 amino acids: CSGRVTGELFF. The CDR3 nucleotides are TGCAGTGGTAGGGTCACCGGGGAGCTGTTTTTT.

This clonotype was seen many times. The gene calls are TRBV10-3 and TRBJ1-2; D call uncertain. The CDR3 contains 9 residues. The germline V gene encodes CDR1 ENHRY and CDR2 SYGVKD. With 9 bases removed from V and 6 bases from J, the gap between germline ends came to 5 bases. As DNA, the CDR3 is TGTGCCATTGGGGATGGCTACACCTTC. Residues: CAIGDGYTF.